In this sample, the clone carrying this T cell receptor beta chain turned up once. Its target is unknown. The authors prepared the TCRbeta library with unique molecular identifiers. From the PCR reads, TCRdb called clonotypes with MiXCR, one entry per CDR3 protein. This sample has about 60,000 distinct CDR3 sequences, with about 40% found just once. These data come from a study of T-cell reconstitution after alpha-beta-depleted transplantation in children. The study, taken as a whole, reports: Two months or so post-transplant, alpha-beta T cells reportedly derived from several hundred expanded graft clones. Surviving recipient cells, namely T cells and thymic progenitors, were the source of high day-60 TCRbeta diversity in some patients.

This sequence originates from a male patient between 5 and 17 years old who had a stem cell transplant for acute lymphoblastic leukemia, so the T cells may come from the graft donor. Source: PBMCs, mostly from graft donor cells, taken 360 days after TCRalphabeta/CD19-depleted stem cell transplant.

CDR3 sequence reads: CSVRGSGYEQFF. The CDR3 bases are TGCAGTGTCCGCGGGAGCGGCTATGAGCAGTTCTTC. The rearrangement uses TRBV29-1 and TRBJ2-1; the match to TRBD2 covers 7 bases. Per germline, CDR1 SQVTM and CDR2 ANQGSEA. The CDR3 has 12 residues.